This T cell receptor (beta chain) was captured by sequencing in a study of cytomegalovirus exposure and HLA in healthy donors. PCR was performed using 60 Vbeta and 13 Jbeta primers. Here immunoSEQ multiplex PCR was the method, and the copy in TCRdb shows in-frame clones only, minus some. Seen here are around 91,000 clones, about 89% observed once, and the top ten hold roughly 9.2%. CDR3 size: 15 residues. CDR1 is SEHNR, CDR2 FQNEAQ, per germline (reference sequence). Trimming took 1 base from V and 2 from J, leaving 9 bases between them. As to this clone: What it binds is not known.

Study-wide results and caveats: Per a later analysis, about 18,000 TCR beta sequences showed association with HLA alleles at 0.05 false discovery rate. The study reported that TCR beta sequences accurately predicted HLA-A and HLA-B alleles in most subjects.

The gene calls are TRBV7-9 and TRBJ2-1; D is perhaps TRBD2 (6 bases). The sample consisted of PBMCs. This TCR was recovered from a man younger than 45 in good health and CMV-seropositive. CDR3 protein: CASSLGRGPYNEQFF. The DNA of the CDR3 is TGTGCCAGCAGCTTAGGGAGGGGCCCCTACAATGAGCAGTTCTTC.